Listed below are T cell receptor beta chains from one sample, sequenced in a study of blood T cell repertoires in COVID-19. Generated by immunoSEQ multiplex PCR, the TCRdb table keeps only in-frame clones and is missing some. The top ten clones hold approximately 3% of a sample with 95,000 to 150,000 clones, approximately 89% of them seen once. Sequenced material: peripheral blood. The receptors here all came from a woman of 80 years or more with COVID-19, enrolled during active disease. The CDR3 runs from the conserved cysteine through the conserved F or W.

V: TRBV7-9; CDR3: CASSLSSGGGPQHF
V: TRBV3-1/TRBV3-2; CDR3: CASSTWGQVMTEAFF
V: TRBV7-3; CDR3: CASSLRTGRRTGANVLTF
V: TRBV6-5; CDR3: CASRSGGVGYGYTF
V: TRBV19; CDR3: CASSMRRTGELFF
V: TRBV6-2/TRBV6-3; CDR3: CASSLTGDLSEAFF
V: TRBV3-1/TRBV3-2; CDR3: CASSQDYEGAGNTIYF
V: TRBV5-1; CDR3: CASSSGLAGEQYF
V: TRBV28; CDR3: CASSLIRQGGTTNEKLFF
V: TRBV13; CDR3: CASSLTGASYGYTF
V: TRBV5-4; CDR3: CASSSPLDRADYGYTF
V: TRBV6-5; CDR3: CASTDRGAFF
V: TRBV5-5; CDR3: CASSPTRQPNQPQHF
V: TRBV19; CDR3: CASNPTSGTSEQFF
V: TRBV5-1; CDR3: CASSLDQGAKEKLFF
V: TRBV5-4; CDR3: CASSRDNGRETQYF
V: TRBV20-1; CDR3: CSASGQGALHGYTF
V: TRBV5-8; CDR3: CATLRGRDVPQETQYF
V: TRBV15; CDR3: CATSIRPGQGGEQYF
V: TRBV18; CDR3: CASSPRQGDSTEAFF
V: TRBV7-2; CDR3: CASSPQQGPGELFF
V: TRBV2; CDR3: CASSDGVRIMGVLAGDKNIQYF
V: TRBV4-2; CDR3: CASSQAEGRWDSYNSPLHF
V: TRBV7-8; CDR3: CASSALRTGQTYEQYF
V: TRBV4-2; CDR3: CASSQGSGGLNTEAFF
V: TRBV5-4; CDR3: CARLPGQEGTYEQYF